This TCR beta chain was found in a study of cytomegalovirus exposure and HLA in healthy donors. Study as a whole: Early released data comprised 80 million to 100 million unique TCRs from HLA-typed donors.

This clone was seen a few times. Its antigen remains unknown. The study ran its PCR with 60 Vbeta and 13 Jbeta primers. Assay used: immunoSEQ multiplex PCR; TCRdb lists only in-frame clones, some missing. The sample lists some 130,000 clones; approximately 10% were seen once. The CDR3 loop spans 14 amino acids. V was clipped by 5 bases and J by 4 bases; unmatched bases: 5. Germline lookup yields CDR1 SGHRS and CDR2 YFSETQ. Overall study findings and caveats: The records held CMV serostatus as the only immune exposure information. What was likely a sequencing artifact was a cluster of highly shared sequence variants. CMV antigen specificity was confirmed in vitro for three CMV-associated chains.

This receptor was taken from a woman in her forties in good health and CMV-seropositive. Sequencing was performed on PBMCs. The chain joins TRBV5-1 to TRBJ1-4; 7 positions agree with TRBD1. The CDR3 nucleotides read TGCGCCAGCAGATTCGGGACAGTTAATGAAAAACTGTTTTTT. Residues: CASRFGTVNEKLFF.